The 20 T cell receptor beta chains below come from one sample, sequenced in a study of cytomegalovirus exposure and HLA in healthy donors. Primers: 60 Vbeta forward and 13 Jbeta reverse. The table came from immunoSEQ multiplex PCR; TCRdb's copy has only in-frame clones and leaves some out. The sample lists 40,000 to 45,000 clones, roughly half occurring once. Sequenced: PBMCs. These receptors came from a human donor in good health.

Details on this clone: Other nucleotide sequences from this sample produce the same CDR3. V gene TRBV28 combines with J gene TRBJ2-3; D is possibly TRBD2 (5 bases). Trimming removed 6 bases at V and 2 bases at J, with 9 bases between. The CDR3 is made up of 13 amino acids. Germline loops: CDR1 MDHEN, CDR2 SYDVKM. The CDR3 nucleotides read TGTGCCAGCAGGTGGACTGCCACAGATACGCAGTATTTT. Its protein is CASRWTATDTQYF.

This clone occurred a few times. The CDR3 loop reads CASSIRQGAEKLFF. The CDR3 nucleotides are TGTGCCAGCAGCATACGACAGGGGGCAGAAAAACTGTTTTTT. The rearrangement links TRBV7-2 to TRBJ1-4; 10 nucleotides match TRBD1. The CDR3 loop spans 14 amino acids. Germline CDR1 SGHTA, CDR2 FQGNSA. Losses at the gene ends were 5 bases for V and 8 bases for J; bases not matched to a gene: 5. The full variable domain, its missing parts supplied by reference TRBV7-2 and TRBJ1-4, is GAGVSQSPSNKVTEKGKDVELRCDPISGHTALYWYRQSLGQGLEFLIYFQGNSAPDKSGLPSDRFSAERTGGSVSTLTIQRTQQEDSAVYLCASSIRQGAEKLFFGSGTQLSVL.

This clone was counted a few times. V gene TRBV5-1 combines with J gene TRBJ2-4, with 7 nucleotides matching TRBD2. Germline CDR1 is SGHRS and CDR2 is YFSETQ. The CDR3 is made up of 18 amino acids. Trimming removed 4 bases from V and 1 base from J; junction bases left unmatched: 14. CDR3 protein: CASSAQQRGEMAKNIQYF. Written as DNA, the CDR3 is TGCGCCAGCAGCGCCCAGCAACGGGGGGAAATGGCCAAAAACATTCAGTACTTC.

The CDR3 is CASSLEAGRDGNTIYF. The CDR3 coding sequence is TGCGCCAGCAGCTTGGAGGCAGGGCGGGATGGAAACACCATATATTTT. The rearrangement uses TRBV5-1 and TRBJ1-3; maybe TRBD1 (5 bases). The CDR3 has 16 amino acids. The germline V gene has CDR1 SGHRS and CDR2 YFSETQ. Trimming took off 0 bases at V and 3 bases at J, with 13 bases between the two ends.

CDR3 nucleotide sequence: TGTGCCAGCAGTTTGGGGCAGAGAAGACATTTT. Residues: CASSLGQRRHF. The chain is built from TRBV28 and TRBJ1-5, with a tentative D call TRBD1 (5 bases). V gave up 3 bases and J gave up 16 bases, with 13 bases separating them. This CDR3 spans 11 amino acids. Germline CDR1 is MDHEN and CDR2 is SYDVKM.

In this sample, this clone turned up a few times. The J gene is TRBJ1-4, the V gene TRBV28, with unresolved D. CDR1 MDHEN and CDR2 SYDVKM come from the germline V gene. CDR3 length equals 14 residues. With 3 bases removed from V and 4 bases from J, the gap between germline ends came to 9 bases. The CDR3 region has the DNA TGTGCCAGCAGTTTTCGAGCCATTAATGAAAAACTGTTTTTT. This encodes CASSFRAINEKLFF.

This sequence joins TRBV7-3 and TRBJ2-6; D is unresolved. The CDR3 extends over 13 amino acids. Germline V gene data show CDR1 as SGHTA and CDR2 as FQGTGA. Trimming shortened V by 6 bases and J by 1 base, and 4 bases separated the two germline ends. Here the CDR3 DNA reads TGTGCCAGCAGAGCGTCTGGGGCCAACGTCCTGACTTTC. Protein: CASRASGANVLTF.

The rearrangement links TRBV19 to TRBJ2-7; 9 positions match TRBD1. CDR1 is LNHDA and CDR2 is SQIVND in the germline V gene (reference sequence). V lost 4 bases to trimming and J lost 6 bases; unmatched junction nucleotides: 10. CDR3 length equals 15 residues. CDR3 region: CASSTSRDRAREQYF. As DNA, the CDR3 is TGTGCCAGTAGTACGTCACGGGACAGGGCTCGCGAGCAGTACTTC.

The chain joins TRBV4-3 to TRBJ1-2; D is uncertain. The CDR3 has 16 residues. V lost 0 bases and J 2 bases, leaving 13 bases between the germline ends. CDR1 and CDR2 from the germline V gene are LGHNA and YSLEER. The CDR3 DNA sequence: TGCGCCAGCAGCCAAGAATTGGCCAGGTGGAACTATGGCTACACCTTC. Translated, it gives CASSQELARWNYGYTF.

This chain uses TRBV30 with TRBJ1-2; 8 bases agree with TRBD1. This CDR3 has 15 amino acids. V was pared by 2 bases and J by 4 bases, with 9 bases of the junction left unmatched. Germline loops: CDR1 GTSNPN, CDR2 SVGIG (reference sequence). CDR3 in amino acids: CAWSKRGQGGYGYTF. The CDR3 DNA reads as TGTGCCTGGAGTAAGAGAGGACAGGGCGGCTATGGCTACACCTTC.

The chain has TRBV5-6 and TRBJ1-3; D gene ambiguous. The germline V gene encodes CDR1 SGHDT and CDR2 YYEEEE. Trimming shortened V by 4 bases and J by 3 bases, and 11 bases separated the two germline ends. This CDR3 spans 14 amino acids. CDR3 sequence: CASSALRDGNTIYF. As DNA, the CDR3 is TGTGCCAGCAGCGCATTGCGAGATGGAAACACCATATATTTT.

This clone has just one count. The chain combines TRBV18 with TRBJ2-5; TRBD1 agrees at 9 bases. The J call may be faulty, since TRBJ2-7 better matches the DNA end. The CDR3 extends over 14 amino acids. Germline CDR1 and CDR2: KGHSH and LQKENI. The CDR3 here is CASSPGQGAYEQYF. CDR3 sequence (DNA): TGTGCCAGCTCACCGGGACAGGGAGCCTACGAGCAGTACTTC.

This clone was seen just once. CDR3 nucleotides: TGTGCCAGCAGTTATGGGCAGTATAATTCACCCCTCCACTTT. This translates into CASSYGQYNSPLHF. The V gene is TRBV6-5, the J gene TRBJ1-6; D unclear. This CDR3 has 14 amino acids. V was cut by 3 bases and J by 4 bases, with 7 bases left in between. In germline, CDR1 is MNHEY, CDR2 SVGAGI.

This chain uses TRBV5-5 with TRBJ1-4; D is perhaps TRBD1 (5 bases). The ends were cut back, 1 base at V and 12 bases at J, with 19 bases in the middle. CDR3 size: 15 residues. Per the germline V gene, CDR1 is SGHKS and CDR2 is YYEKEE (reference sequence). CDR3 coding DNA: TGTGCCAGCAGCTTGTCTACCGGCCGAACGGGGGAACTGTTTTTT. Its translation is CASSLSTGRTGELFF.

J is TRBJ2-1 and V is TRBV5-1; 7 bases align to TRBD2. There are 15 residues in the CDR3. J lost 5 bases, V lost 2 bases, and 7 bases had no gene match. The germline V gene has CDR1 SGHRS and CDR2 YFSETQ. The CDR3 DNA sequence: TGCGCCAGCAGCTTCGGGGCTAGCGGAAACAATGAGCAGTTCTTC. Its protein is CASSFGASGNNEQFF.

The V gene is TRBV6-5, the J gene TRBJ2-7; no clear D. V was clipped by 2 bases and J by 3 bases, with 11 bases between them. The CDR3 loop spans 14 amino acids. Germline V lookup: CDR1 MNHEY, CDR2 SVGAGI. CDR3 DNA sequence: TGTGCCAGCAGTTACCGAGAGCCGAGCTACGAGCAGTACTTC. Its protein is CASSYREPSYEQYF.

The V and J genes are TRBV29-1 and TRBJ2-1; TRBD2 matches at 7 bases. CDR3 length: 15 amino acids. The J segment lost 4 bases and the V segment lost 4 bases, leaving 10 bases of the junction unmatched. The germline CDR1 and CDR2 sequences are SQVTM and ANQGSEA. The CDR3 nucleotides read TGCAGCGTTGCTGGGGAGGGCAAGCGGTACAATGAGCAGTTCTTC. It encodes CSVAGEGKRYNEQFF.

This clone was found a few times. The chain couples TRBV19 to TRBJ2-7; 9 nucleotides agree with TRBD1. CDR1 is LNHDA, CDR2 SQIVND, per germline (reference sequence). The ends lost 4 bases at V and 1 base at J; junction bases unmatched: 5. The CDR3 covers 15 residues. Written as DNA, the CDR3 is TGTGCCAGTAGTACCCGACAGGGGGTTTCCTACGAGCAGTACTTC. It yields the protein CASSTRQGVSYEQYF.

Points on this clone: An end of the junction does not agree with germline; a read error may underlie this. V and J are TRBV18 and TRBJ1-2; tentatively, D is TRBD1 (5 bases). The CDR3 extends over 14 amino acids. Germline lookup yields CDR1 KGHSH and CDR2 LQKENI. This CDR3 reads CASSPPDRIYDYTF. In DNA, the CDR3 is TGTGCCAGCTCACCACCAGACAGAATTTATGACTACACCTTC. The entire variable domain, with the rest obtained from reference TRBV18 and TRBJ1-2, is as follows: NAGVMQNPRHLVRRRGQEARLRCSPMKGHSHVYWYRQLPEEGLKFMVYLQKENIIDESGMPKERFSAEFPKEGPSILRIQQVVRGDSAAYFCASSPPDRIYDYTFGSGTRLTVV.

This clone was seen a few times. The gene calls are TRBV6-4 and TRBJ2-3; 8 nucleotides agree with TRBD2. In germline, CDR1 is MRHNA, CDR2 SNTAGT. The length of the CDR3 is 15 residues. Losses at the gene ends were 0 bases for V and 1 base for J; bases not matched to a gene: 0. The CDR3 loop reads CASSDSRGGTDTQYF. The CDR3 DNA follows: TGTGCCAGCAGTGACTCGCGGGGGGGCACAGATACGCAGTATTTT.